This entry describes one T cell receptor beta chain. Its specificity is unknown. This specimen belongs to a study of circulating and synovial CD4+ cells in juvenile arthritis. PBMCs were sorted for HLA-DR+CD14-CD3+CD4+CD25low/- cells. Clones were read by immunoSEQ multiplex PCR, and TCRdb kept only the in-frame ones, dropping some. The data hold roughly 2,300 clones, with roughly 88% observed a single time. The CDR3 runs to 18 residues. Trimming cost V 6 bases and J 0 bases; bases outside gene matches: 10. Per the germline V gene, CDR1 is SGHNT and CDR2 is YYREEE (reference sequence). Overall study results and limits: T cell genome counts differed by at least an order of magnitude between CPL and CD4 samples.

Sequenced sample: HLA-DR+ CD4+ T cells from blood. Indicated subset: circulating pathogenic-like lymphocytes, sorted as HLA-DR+CD14-CD3+CD4+CD25low/- blood T cells. The chain joins TRBV5-4 to TRBJ2-6; 9 nucleotides line up with TRBD1. The origin of this receptor is a human donor with juvenile idiopathic arthritis. This CDR3 is CASTPNRGRNSGANVLTF. The CDR3 DNA sequence: TGTGCCAGCACTCCCAACAGGGGGCGGAACTCTGGGGCCAACGTCCTGACTTTC.